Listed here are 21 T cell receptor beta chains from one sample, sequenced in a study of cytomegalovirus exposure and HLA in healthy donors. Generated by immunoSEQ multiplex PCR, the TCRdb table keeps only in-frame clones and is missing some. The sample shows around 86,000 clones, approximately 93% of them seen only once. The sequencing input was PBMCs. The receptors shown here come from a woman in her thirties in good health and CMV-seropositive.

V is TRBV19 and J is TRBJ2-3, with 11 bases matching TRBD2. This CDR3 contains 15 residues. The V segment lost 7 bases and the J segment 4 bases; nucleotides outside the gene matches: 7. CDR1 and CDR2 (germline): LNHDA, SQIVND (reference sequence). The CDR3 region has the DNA TGTGCCAGTACGGCTAGCGGGAGGTGGGCAGATACGCAGTATTTT. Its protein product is CASTASGRWADTQYF.

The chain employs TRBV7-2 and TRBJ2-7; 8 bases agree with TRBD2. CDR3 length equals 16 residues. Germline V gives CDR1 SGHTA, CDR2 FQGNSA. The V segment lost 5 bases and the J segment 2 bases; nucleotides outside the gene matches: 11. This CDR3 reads CASSPGGQSQAYEQYF. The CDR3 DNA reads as TGTGCCAGCAGCCCGGGAGGGCAGTCCCAAGCCTACGAGCAGTACTTC.

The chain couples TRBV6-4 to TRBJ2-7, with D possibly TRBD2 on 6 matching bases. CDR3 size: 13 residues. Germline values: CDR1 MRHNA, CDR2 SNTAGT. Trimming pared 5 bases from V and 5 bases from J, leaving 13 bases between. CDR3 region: CASSTGLQNEQYF. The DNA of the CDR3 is TGTGCCAGCAGTACGGGACTTCAGAACGAGCAGTACTTC.

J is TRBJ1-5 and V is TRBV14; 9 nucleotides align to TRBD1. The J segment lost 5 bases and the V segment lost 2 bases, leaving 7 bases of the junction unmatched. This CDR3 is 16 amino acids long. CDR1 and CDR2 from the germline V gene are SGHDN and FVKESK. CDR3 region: CASSQNTTGGYQPQHF. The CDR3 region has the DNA TGTGCCAGCAGCCAAAATACGACAGGGGGATATCAGCCCCAGCATTTT.

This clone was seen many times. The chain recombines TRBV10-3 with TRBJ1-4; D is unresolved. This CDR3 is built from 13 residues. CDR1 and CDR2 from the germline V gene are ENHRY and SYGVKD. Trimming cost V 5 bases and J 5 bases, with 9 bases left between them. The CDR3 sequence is CAISLYSNEKLFF. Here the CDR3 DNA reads TGTGCCATCAGTTTATACAGCAATGAAAAACTGTTTTTT.

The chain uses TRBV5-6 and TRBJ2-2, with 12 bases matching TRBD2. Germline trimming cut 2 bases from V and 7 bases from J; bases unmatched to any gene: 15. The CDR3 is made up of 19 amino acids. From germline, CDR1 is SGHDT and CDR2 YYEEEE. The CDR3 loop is CASSFNGLLAGGPIGELFF. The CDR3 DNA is TGTGCCAGCAGCTTTAATGGTTTGCTAGCGGGAGGGCCCATCGGGGAGCTGTTTTTT.

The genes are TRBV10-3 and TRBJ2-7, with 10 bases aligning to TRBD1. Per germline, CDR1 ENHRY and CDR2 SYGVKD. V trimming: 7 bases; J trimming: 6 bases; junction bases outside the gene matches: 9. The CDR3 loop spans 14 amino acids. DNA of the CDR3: TGTGCCATCAACAGGGGACAGGGGTTCTCCGAGCAGTACTTC. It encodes CAINRGQGFSEQYF.

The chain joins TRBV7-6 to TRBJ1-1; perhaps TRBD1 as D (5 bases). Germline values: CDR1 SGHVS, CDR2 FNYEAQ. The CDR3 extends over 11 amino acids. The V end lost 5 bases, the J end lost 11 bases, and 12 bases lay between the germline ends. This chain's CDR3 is CASSLRGRAFF. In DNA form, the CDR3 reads TGTGCCAGCAGCCTAAGGGGTAGGGCTTTCTTT.

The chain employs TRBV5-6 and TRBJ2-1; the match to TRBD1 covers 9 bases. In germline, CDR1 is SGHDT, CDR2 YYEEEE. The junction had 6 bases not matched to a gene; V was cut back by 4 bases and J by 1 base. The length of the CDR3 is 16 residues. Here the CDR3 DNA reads TGTGCCAGCAGCATACAGGGGGCGCGGTCCTACAATGAGCAGTTCTTC. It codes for CASSIQGARSYNEQFF.

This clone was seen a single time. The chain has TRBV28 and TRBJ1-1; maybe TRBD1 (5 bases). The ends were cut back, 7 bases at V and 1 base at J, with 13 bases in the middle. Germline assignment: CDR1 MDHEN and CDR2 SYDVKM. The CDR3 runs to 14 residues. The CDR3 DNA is TGTGCCAGCAACCTCCAGGGCCCGAACACTGAAGCTTTCTTT. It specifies CASNLQGPNTEAFF.

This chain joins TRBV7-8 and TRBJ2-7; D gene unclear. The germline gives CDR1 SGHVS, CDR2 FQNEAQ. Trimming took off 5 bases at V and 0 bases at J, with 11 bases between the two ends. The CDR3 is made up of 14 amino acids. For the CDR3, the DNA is TGTGCCAGCAGCCGAGGCGCGGCCTCCTACGAGCAGTACTTC. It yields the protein CASSRGAASYEQYF. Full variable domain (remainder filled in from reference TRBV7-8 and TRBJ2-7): GAGVSQSPRYKVAKRGQDVALRCDPISGHVSLFWYQQALGQGPEFLTYFQNEAQLDKSGLPSDRFFAERPEGSVSTLKIQRTQQEDSAVYLCASSRGAASYEQYFGPGTRLTVT.

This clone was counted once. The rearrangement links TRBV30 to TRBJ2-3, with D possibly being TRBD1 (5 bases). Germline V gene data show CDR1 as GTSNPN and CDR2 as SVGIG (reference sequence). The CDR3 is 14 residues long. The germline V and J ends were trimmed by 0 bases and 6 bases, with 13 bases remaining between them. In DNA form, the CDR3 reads TGTGCCTGGAGTGTAGGGGCTTCGTCGGATACGCAGTATTTT. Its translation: CAWSVGASSDTQYF.

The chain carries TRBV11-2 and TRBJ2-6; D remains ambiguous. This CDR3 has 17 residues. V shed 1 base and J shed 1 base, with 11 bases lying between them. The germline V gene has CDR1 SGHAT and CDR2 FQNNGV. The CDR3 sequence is CASSLGFSWSGANVLTF. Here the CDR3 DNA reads TGTGCCAGCAGCTTAGGTTTTAGTTGGTCTGGGGCCAACGTCCTGACTTTC.

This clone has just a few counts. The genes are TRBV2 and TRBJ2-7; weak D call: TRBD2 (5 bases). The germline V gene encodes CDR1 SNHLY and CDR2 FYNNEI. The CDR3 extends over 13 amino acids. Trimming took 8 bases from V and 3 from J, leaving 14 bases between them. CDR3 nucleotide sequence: TGTGCCAGCTGCGGGTCTCCGTGCTACGAGCAGTACTTC. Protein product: CASCGSPCYEQYF.

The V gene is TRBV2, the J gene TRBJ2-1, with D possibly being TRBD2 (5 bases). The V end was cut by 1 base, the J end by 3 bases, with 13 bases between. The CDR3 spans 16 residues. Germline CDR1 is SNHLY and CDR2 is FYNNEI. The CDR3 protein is CASSEETTRLYNEQFF. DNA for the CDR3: TGTGCCAGCAGTGAAGAGACTACGCGACTCTACAATGAGCAGTTCTTC.

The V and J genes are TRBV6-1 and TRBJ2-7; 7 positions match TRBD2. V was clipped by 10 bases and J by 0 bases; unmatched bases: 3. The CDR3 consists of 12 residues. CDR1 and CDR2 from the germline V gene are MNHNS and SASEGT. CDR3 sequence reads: CAIRDYSYEQYF. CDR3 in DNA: TGTGCCATCCGGGACTACTCCTACGAGCAGTACTTC.

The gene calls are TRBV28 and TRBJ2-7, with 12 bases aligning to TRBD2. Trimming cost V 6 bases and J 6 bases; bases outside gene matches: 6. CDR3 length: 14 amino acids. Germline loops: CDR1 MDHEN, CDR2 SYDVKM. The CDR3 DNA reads TGTGCCAGCAGAACCGGGACTAGCGGGTTCGAGCAGTACTTC. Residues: CASRTGTSGFEQYF.

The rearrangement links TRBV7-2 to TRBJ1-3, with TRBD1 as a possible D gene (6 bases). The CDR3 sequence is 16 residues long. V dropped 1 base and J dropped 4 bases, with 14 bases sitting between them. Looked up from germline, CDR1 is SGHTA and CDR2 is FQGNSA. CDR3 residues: CASSLDIGGSGNTIYF. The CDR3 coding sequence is TGTGCCAGCAGCTTAGATATAGGGGGATCCGGAAACACCATATATTTT.

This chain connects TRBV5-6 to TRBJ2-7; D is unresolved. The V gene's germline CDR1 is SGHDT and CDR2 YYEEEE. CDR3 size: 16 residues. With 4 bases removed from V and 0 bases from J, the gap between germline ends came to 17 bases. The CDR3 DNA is TGTGCCAGCAGCCCCGATGTGGCGCGGAGCTCCTACGAGCAGTACTTC. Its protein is CASSPDVARSSYEQYF. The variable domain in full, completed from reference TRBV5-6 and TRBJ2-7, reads DAGVTQSPTHLIKTRGQQVTLRCSPKSGHDTVSWYQQALGQGPQFIFQYYEEEERQRGNFPDRFSGHQFPNYSSELNVNALLLGDSALYLCASSPDVARSSYEQYFGPGTRLTVT.

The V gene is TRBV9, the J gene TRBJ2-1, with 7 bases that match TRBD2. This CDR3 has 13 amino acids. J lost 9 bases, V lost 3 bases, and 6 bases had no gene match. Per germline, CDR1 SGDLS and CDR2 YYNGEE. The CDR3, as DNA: TGTGCCAGCAGCGAGCGGGGCGCGGCTGAGCAGTTCTTC. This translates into CASSERGAAEQFF.

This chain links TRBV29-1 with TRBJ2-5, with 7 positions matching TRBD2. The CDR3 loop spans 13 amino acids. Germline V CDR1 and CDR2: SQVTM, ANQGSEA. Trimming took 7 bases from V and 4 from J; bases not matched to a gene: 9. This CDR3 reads CSARRGGTETQYF. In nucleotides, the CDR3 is TGCAGCGCCCGGCGCGGGGGAACAGAGACCCAGTACTTC.